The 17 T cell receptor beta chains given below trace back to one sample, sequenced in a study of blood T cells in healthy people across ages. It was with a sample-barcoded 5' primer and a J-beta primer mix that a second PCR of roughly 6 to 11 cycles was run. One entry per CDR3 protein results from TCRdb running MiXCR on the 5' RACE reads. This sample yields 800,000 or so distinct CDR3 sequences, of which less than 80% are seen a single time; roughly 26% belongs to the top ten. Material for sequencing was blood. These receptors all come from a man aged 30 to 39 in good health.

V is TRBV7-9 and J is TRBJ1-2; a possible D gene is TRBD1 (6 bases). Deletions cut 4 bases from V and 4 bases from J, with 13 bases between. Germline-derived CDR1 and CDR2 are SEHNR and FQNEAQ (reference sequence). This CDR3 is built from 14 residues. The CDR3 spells CASSWPDRSYGYTF. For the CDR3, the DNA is TGTGCCAGCAGCTGGCCAGACAGGAGCTATGGCTACACCTTC.

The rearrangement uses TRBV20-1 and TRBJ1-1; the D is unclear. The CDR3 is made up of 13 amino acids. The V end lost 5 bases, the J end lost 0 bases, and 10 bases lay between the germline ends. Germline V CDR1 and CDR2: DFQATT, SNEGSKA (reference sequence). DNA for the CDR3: TGCAGTGCTTGTCCTGGGATGAACACTGAAGCTTTCTTT. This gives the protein CSACPGMNTEAFF.

CDR3 amino acids: CASSVTVEPQYF. CDR3 nucleotide sequence: TGTGCCAGCAGTGTGACAGTCGAGCCCCAGTACTTC. The chain links TRBV2 to TRBJ2-5, with D perhaps matching TRBD1 (5 bases). Trimming took off 4 bases at V and 9 bases at J, with 12 bases between the two ends. The CDR3 is 12 amino acids. Per the germline V gene, CDR1 is SNHLY and CDR2 is FYNNEI.

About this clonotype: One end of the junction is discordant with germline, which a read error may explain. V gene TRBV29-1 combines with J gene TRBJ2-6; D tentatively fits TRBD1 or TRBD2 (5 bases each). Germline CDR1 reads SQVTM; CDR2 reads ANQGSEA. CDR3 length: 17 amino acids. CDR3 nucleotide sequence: TGCAGCGTAGCTGCTGTAAGGGAAGGGATCGGGGCCGACGTCCTGACTTTC. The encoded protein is CSVAAVREGIGADVLTF.

This CDR3 is CASSYHFRGRGYTF. CDR3 DNA: TGTGCCAGCAGTTATCACTTCAGGGGGCGCGGCTACACCTTC. The rearrangement uses TRBV6-2 or TRBV6-3 and TRBJ1-2; 8 bases match TRBD1. There are 14 residues in the CDR3. V shed 3 bases and J 8 bases; nucleotides not matched to a gene: 8. Per the germline V gene, CDR1 is MNHEY and CDR2 is SVGEGT.

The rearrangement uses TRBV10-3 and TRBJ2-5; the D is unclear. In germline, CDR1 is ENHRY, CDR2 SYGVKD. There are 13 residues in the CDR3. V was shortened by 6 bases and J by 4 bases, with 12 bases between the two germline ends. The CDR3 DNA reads TGTGCCATCAGCGAGACTGCCCTAGAGACCCAGTACTTC. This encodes CAISETALETQYF.

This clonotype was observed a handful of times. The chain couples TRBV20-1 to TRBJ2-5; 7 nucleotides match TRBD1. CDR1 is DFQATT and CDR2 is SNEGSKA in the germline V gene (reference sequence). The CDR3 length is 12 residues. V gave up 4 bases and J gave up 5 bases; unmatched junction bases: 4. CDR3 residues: CSANRDSETQYF. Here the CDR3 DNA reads TGCAGTGCTAACCGGGACAGCGAGACCCAGTACTTC.

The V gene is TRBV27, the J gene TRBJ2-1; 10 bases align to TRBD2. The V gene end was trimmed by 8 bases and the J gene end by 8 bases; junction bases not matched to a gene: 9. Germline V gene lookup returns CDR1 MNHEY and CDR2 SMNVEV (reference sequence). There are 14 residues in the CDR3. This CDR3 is CASRPAGGPHEQFF. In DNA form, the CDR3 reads TGTGCCAGCCGACCAGCGGGGGGGCCCCATGAGCAGTTCTTC.

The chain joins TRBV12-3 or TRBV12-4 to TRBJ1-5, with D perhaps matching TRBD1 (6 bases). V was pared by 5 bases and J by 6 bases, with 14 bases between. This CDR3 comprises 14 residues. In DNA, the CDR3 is TGTGCCAGCAGTACAGGGTTCATTGGTCAGCCCCAGCATTTT. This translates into CASSTGFIGQPQHF.

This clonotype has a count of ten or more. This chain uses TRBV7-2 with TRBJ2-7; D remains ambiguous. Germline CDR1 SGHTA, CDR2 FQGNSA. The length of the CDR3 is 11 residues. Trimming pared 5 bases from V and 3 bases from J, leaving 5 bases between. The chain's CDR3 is CASSPNYEQYF. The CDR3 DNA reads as TGTGCCAGCAGCCCCAACTACGAGCAGTACTTC. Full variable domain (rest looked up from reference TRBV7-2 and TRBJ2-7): GAGVSQSPSNKVTEKGKDVELRCDPISGHTALYWYRQSLGQGLEFLIYFQGNSAPDKSGLPSDRFSAERTGGSVSTLTIQRTQQEDSAVYLCASSPNYEQYFGPGTRLTVT.

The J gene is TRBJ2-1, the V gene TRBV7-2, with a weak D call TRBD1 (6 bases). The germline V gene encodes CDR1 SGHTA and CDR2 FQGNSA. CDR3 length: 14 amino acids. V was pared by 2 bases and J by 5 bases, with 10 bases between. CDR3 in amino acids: CASSLSYRDNEQFF. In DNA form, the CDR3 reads TGTGCCAGCAGCTTATCTTACAGGGACAATGAGCAGTTCTTC.

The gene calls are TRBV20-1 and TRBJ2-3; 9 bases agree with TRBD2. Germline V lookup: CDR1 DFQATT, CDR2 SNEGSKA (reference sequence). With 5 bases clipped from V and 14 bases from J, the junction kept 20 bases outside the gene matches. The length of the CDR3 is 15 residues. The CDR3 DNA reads TGCAGTGCTCAAGACCTAGCGGGGTTACAGAATTCTCTGTATTTT. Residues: CSAQDLAGLQNSLYF.

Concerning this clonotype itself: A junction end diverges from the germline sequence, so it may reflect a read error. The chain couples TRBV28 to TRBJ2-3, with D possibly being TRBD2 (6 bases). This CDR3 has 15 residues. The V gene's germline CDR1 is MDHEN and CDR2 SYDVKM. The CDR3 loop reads CASTGTPPKVDMQYF. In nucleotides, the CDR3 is TGTGCCAGCACTGGGACTCCTCCGAAGGTAGATATGCAGTATTTT.

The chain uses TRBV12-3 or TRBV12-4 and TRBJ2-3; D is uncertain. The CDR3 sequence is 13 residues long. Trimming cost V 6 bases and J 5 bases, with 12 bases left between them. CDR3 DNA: TGTGCCAGCAGCCCTCCCCCCCTAGATACGCAGTATTTT. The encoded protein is CASSPPPLDTQYF.

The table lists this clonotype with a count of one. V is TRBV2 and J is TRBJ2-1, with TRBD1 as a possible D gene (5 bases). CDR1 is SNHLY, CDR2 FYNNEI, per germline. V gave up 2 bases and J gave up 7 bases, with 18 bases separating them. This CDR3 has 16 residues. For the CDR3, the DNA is TGTGCCAGCAGTGAAAGCGAAGGTAGGGGTACGAATGAGCAGTTCTTC. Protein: CASSESEGRGTNEQFF.

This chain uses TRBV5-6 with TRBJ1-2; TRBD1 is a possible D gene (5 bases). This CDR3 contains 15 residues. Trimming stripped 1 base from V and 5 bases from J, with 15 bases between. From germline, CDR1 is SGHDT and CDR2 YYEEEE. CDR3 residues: CASSLYEGPAYGYTF. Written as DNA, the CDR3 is TGTGCCAGCAGCTTGTATGAGGGGCCGGCGTATGGCTACACCTTC.

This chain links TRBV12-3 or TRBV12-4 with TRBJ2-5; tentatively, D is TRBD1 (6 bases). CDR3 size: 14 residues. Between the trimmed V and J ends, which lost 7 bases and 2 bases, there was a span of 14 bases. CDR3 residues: CASIFGTTQETQYF. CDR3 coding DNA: TGTGCCAGCATTTTTGGGACAACACAAGAGACCCAGTACTTC.